This TCR beta chain emerged from a study of blood T cells in healthy people across ages. Together with a sample-barcoded 5' primer, a J-beta primer mix was included in a second PCR lasting about 7 to 11 cycles. From the 5' RACE reads, TCRdb called clonotypes with MiXCR, one entry per CDR3 protein. The sample has around 970,000 distinct CDR3 sequences, roughly 50% seen once. Whole-study results and caveats: With donor CMV status unknown, expanded clonotype changes were possibly confounded. A greater number of naive CD4+ cells and higher diversity distinguished long-lived donors from aged donors.

A remark on this clonotype: Its antigen is currently unknown.

CDR3 size: 11 residues. Germline V gene sequence: CDR1 GTSNPN, CDR2 SVGIG (reference sequence). The V end lost 0 bases, the J end lost 4 bases, and 1 base lay between the germline ends. The clonotype comes from a woman in her sixties or seventies in good health. The sequencing input was blood. J is TRBJ2-1 and V is TRBV30; D unclear. CDR3 protein: CAWSVYNEQFF. CDR3 nucleotide sequence: TGTGCCTGGAGTGTTTACAATGAGCAGTTCTTC.